This passage covers 2 T cell receptor beta chains from one sample sequenced in a study of metastatic and nonmetastatic thyroid tumors. Not a single patient had been given any form of treatment at any point before undergoing thyroid surgery. TCRdb re-called the PCR reads with MiXCR. The sample comprises 20,000 to 25,000 clones, approximately 10% of which are singletons, and more than 25% rests with the top ten. The sample comprised blood. Every receptor here comes from a female donor with papillary thyroid cancer or a benign thyroid nodule (not recorded which). Some clones in this sample may be carry-over from other donors' samples.

With respect to this clone: Since a much larger clone is just one base distant, this may be a read error. The rearrangement joins TRBV12-3 or TRBV12-4 to TRBJ2-2, with D perhaps TRBD1 (6 bases). This CDR3 is 18 amino acids long. CDR3 nucleotide sequence: TGTGCCAGCACCGACGTTTACAGGGACACCGCTAACACCTGGGAGTTGTTTTTT. It codes for CASTDVYRDTANTWELFF.

At least ten counts were recorded for this clone. The V gene is TRBV7-8, the J gene TRBJ1-3; D is undetermined. Germline loops: CDR1 SGHVS, CDR2 FQNEAQ. This CDR3 is 14 amino acids long. Trimming removed 2 bases at V and 0 bases at J, with 5 bases between. CDR3 sequence reads: CASSLHFSGNTIYF. The CDR3 DNA is TGTGCCAGCAGCTTACATTTCTCTGGAAACACCATATATTTT.